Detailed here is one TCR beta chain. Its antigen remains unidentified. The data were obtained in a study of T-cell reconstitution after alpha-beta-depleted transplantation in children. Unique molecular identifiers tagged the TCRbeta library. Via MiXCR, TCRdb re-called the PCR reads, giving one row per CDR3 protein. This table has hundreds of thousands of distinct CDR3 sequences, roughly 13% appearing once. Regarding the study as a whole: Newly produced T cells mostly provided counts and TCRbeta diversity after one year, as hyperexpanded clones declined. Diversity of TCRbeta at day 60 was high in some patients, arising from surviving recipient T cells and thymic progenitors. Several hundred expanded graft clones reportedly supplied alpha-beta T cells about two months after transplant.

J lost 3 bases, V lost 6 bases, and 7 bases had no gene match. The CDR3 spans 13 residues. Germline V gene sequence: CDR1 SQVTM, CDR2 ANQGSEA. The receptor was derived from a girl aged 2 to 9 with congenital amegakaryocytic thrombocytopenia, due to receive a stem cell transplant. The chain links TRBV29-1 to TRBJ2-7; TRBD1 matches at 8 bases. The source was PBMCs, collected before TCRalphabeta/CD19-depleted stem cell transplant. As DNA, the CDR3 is TGCAGCGTCAACGACAGGGGTAACTACGAGCAGTACTTC. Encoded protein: CSVNDRGNYEQYF.